This T cell receptor (beta chain) is drawn from a study of regulatory T cells in long-lasting Graves disease. Study-level background: In persistent Graves' disease, antithyroid drugs had been taken for over 5 years and TSH receptor antibodies stayed positive. Study-wide findings and caveats: A limited number of samples was an acknowledged limitation.

The authors built TCR beta libraries using iRepertoire HTBI primers and Arm-PCR of CDR3 regions. Each CDR3 protein is one row after TCRdb ran MiXCR on the multiplex PCR reads. The sample records 350,000 to 450,000 distinct CDR3 sequences, approximately 25% being singletons. There are many counts of this clonotype. Its antigen is unknown. Time point of the sample: persistent/refractory GD, antithyroid drugs over 5 years with positive TRAb. RNA from PBMCs was the source of the TCR library. The CDR3 consists of 15 residues. CDR1 is ENHRY and CDR2 is SYGVKD in the germline V gene. V dropped 4 bases and J dropped 4; count of bases not matched to a gene: 7.

This TCR derives from a woman aged 40 to 50 with Graves disease. The sample was peripheral blood mononuclear cells (PBMCs), taken when the disease was refractory, from a patient treated with antithyroid drugs. The chain is built from TRBV10-3 and TRBJ1-2; 9 nucleotides align to TRBD1. The CDR3 nucleotides read TGTGCCATCAGTGTCGGGACAGGGCACGGCTATGGCTACACCTTC. As protein: CAISVGTGHGYGYTF.